These T cell receptor beta chains were read from a single sample in a study of OX40 agonist ivuxolimab in advanced cancers. Generated by immunoSEQ multiplex PCR, the TCRdb table keeps only in-frame clones and is missing some. The data show about 35,000 clones, more than 80% seen once. The material sequenced was CD4+ or CD8+ T cells sorted from blood, taken in a trial of the OX40 agonist ivuxolimab. The receptor set was obtained from an adult with an advanced solid tumor such as melanoma, head and neck, liver or kidney cancer. The CDR3 runs from the conserved cysteine through the conserved F or W. A D gene is named only where the DNA matches it firmly. The listing skips clone size in some rows; elsewhere it reads once, few, many or a size class.

cdr3_aa	cdr3_nt	clone_size	j_call	d_call	v_call
CALAVGERYEQYF	TGTGCATTAGCGGTTGGGGAAAGGTACGAGCAGTACTTC	.	TRBJ2-7	.	TRBV27
CASSEGGQPLNTEAFF	TGTGCCAGCAGTGAGGGCGGACAGCCTTTGAACACTGAAGCTTTCTTT	once	TRBJ1-1	.	TRBV25-1
CASSLSAGTGVDEQFF	TGTGCCAGCAGTTTATCCGCCGGGACAGGGGTCGATGAGCAGTTCTTC	few	TRBJ2-1	TRBD1	TRBV27
CASSFSGMVGETQYF	TGTGCCAGCAGCTTTAGCGGGATGGTGGGGGAGACCCAGTACTTC	.	TRBJ2-5	TRBD2	TRBV11-2
CASSYRRDQPQHF	TGTGCCAGCAGTTACAGACGCGATCAGCCCCAGCATTTT	.	TRBJ1-5	.	TRBV28
CASSAQGSSTNEKLFF	TGTGCCAGCAGCGCCCAGGGGTCCTCAACTAATGAAAAACTGTTTTTT	.	TRBJ1-4	.	TRBV7-9
CASSLGVDQPQHF	TGTGCCAGCAGCTTGGGGGTCGACCAGCCCCAGCATTTT	.	TRBJ1-5	.	TRBV5-6
CAWSSWVGNTEAFF	TGTGCCTGGAGTAGTTGGGTGGGGAACACTGAAGCTTTCTTT	.	TRBJ1-1	.	TRBV30
CASSLSPYEQYF	TGTGCCAGCAGCTTAAGCCCCTACGAACAGTACTTC	.	TRBJ2-7	.	TRBV7-2
CASGRLAGEGLDNEQFF	TGTGCTAGTGGAAGACTAGCGGGAGAGGGCTTGGACAATGAGCAGTTCTTC	.	TRBJ2-1	TRBD2	TRBV12-5
CAIRSDRGEAYNEQFF	TGTGCCATCAGGAGCGACAGGGGAGAGGCCTACAATGAGCAGTTCTTC	.	TRBJ2-1	TRBD1	TRBV10-3
CASRPAGLNYEQFF	TGTGCCAGCAGACCCGCGGGACTAAATTATGAGCAGTTCTTC	.	TRBJ2-1	TRBD2	TRBV28
CASSQGWDGNEQFF	TGCGCCAGCAGCCAAGGTTGGGATGGCAATGAGCAGTTCTTC	.	TRBJ2-1	.	TRBV4-3
CASSFGGGTDTQYF	TGTGCCAGCAGCTTTGGGGGGGGGACAGATACGCAGTATTTT	many	TRBJ2-3	TRBD2	TRBV5-4
CASSPGGDPRWNEQFF	TGTGCCAGTAGTCCAGGGGGGGACCCCCGGTGGAATGAGCAGTTCTTC	.	TRBJ2-1	.	TRBV19